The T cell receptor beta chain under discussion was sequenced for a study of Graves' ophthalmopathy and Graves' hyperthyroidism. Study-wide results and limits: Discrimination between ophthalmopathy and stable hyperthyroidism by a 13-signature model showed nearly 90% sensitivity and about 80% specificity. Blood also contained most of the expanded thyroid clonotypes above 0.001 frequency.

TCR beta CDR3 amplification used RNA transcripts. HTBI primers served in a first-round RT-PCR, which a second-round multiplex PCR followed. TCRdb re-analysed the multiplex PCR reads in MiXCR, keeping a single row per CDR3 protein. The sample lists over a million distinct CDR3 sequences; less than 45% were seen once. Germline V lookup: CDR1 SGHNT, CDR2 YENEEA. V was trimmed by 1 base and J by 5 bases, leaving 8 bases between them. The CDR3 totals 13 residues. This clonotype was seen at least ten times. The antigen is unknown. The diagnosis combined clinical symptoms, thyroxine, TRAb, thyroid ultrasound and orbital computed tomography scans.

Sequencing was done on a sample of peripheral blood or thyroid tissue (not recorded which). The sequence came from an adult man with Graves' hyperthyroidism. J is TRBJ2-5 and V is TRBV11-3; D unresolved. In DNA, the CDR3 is TGTGCCAGCAGCTTAGGCCCCCGGGAGACCCAGTACTTC. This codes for CASSLGPRETQYF. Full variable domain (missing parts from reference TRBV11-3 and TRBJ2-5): EAGVVQSPRYKIIEKKQPVAFWCNPISGHNTLYWYLQNLGQGPELLIRYENEEAVDDSQLPKDRFSAERLKGVDSTLKIQPAELGDSAVYLCASSLGPRETQYFGPGTRLLVL.